The rows below give T cell receptor beta chains drawn from one sample of a study of blood T cell repertoires in COVID-19. Assay: immunoSEQ multiplex PCR; the TCRdb copy retains only in-frame clones and omits some. The table records 20,000 to 30,000 clones, approximately 90% of them present only once. Input material: peripheral blood. The receptors were gathered from a man in his 70s with active COVID-19. Each CDR3 is given with its conserved first and last residue. The order of the fields is CDR3 DNA, CDR3 protein, J gene, clone size, V gene, D gene. A D gene is named only where the DNA matches it firmly. Size tells how often a clone was seen (once, few, many) or the class of an expanded clone, and some rows leave it out.

CDR3 DNA: TGTGCCAGCAGCCCACTAGGGACTAGCGGCGTGAATGAGCAGTTCTTC
CDR3 protein: CASSPLGTSGVNEQFF
J gene: TRBJ2-1
clone size: -
V gene: TRBV9
D gene: TRBD2

CDR3 DNA: TGTGCCAGCAGACCGGACAGGATTGAAGCTTTCTTT
CDR3 protein: CASRPDRIEAFF
J gene: TRBJ1-1
clone size: -
V gene: TRBV2
D gene: TRBD1

CDR3 DNA: TGTGCCAGCTCCCGTGAAACAGGGTCGAGCAATCAGCCCCAGCATTTT
CDR3 protein: CASSRETGSSNQPQHF
J gene: TRBJ1-5
clone size: -
V gene: TRBV18
D gene: -

CDR3 DNA: TGTGCCAGCAGCGATCGGACAGCGGACCCCTACGAGCAGTACTTC
CDR3 protein: CASSDRTADPYEQYF
J gene: TRBJ2-7
clone size: -
V gene: TRBV7-9
D gene: -

CDR3 DNA: TGTGCCAGCAGTCTCGCAGGGGCCACTGAAGCTTTCTTT
CDR3 protein: CASSLAGATEAFF
J gene: TRBJ1-1
clone size: -
V gene: TRBV2
D gene: -

CDR3 DNA: TGTGCCACCAGTGATGCGGGACCCCTGGGGGAGCAGTACTTC
CDR3 protein: CATSDAGPLGEQYF
J gene: TRBJ2-7
clone size: -
V gene: TRBV24-1
D gene: -

CDR3 DNA: TGTGCCATCAGTGAAAACAGGGGTGGGAGGACAGATACGCAGTATTTT
CDR3 protein: CAISENRGGRTDTQYF
J gene: TRBJ2-3
clone size: -
V gene: TRBV10-3
D gene: -

CDR3 DNA: TGTGCCAGCAGCTTGCGACAGGGTGCCTACGAGCAGTACTTC
CDR3 protein: CASSLRQGAYEQYF
J gene: TRBJ2-7
clone size: -
V gene: TRBV5-4
D gene: TRBD1

CDR3 DNA: TGTGCCAGCAGCTTAGGGAGGTCAGGCCAGTACTTC
CDR3 protein: CASSLGRSGQYF
J gene: TRBJ2-5
clone size: -
V gene: TRBV7-2
D gene: -

CDR3 DNA: TGTGCCTGGAGTCGGGAGGGGGAGCAGTACTTC
CDR3 protein: CAWSREGEQYF
J gene: TRBJ2-7
clone size: few
V gene: TRBV30
D gene: TRBD2

CDR3 DNA: TGTGCCAGCAGCTATGACTCCAATGAGCAGTTCTTC
CDR3 protein: CASSYDSNEQFF
J gene: TRBJ2-1
clone size: -
V gene: TRBV7-3
D gene: -

CDR3 DNA: TGTGCCAGCAGATACTCACCGCAGGGGGACACCGGGGAGCTGTTTTTT
CDR3 protein: CASRYSPQGDTGELFF
J gene: TRBJ2-2
clone size: -
V gene: TRBV27
D gene: TRBD1

CDR3 DNA: TGTGCCAGCAGCTTAGTGGGTACTAGCGTAACGAACAATGAGCAGTTCTTC
CDR3 protein: CASSLVGTSVTNNEQFF
J gene: TRBJ2-1
clone size: -
V gene: TRBV7-2
D gene: TRBD2

CDR3 DNA: TGTGCCAGCAGCTTGGGGAATGGACAGTCACAAGAGACCCAGTACTTC
CDR3 protein: CASSLGNGQSQETQYF
J gene: TRBJ2-5
clone size: -
V gene: TRBV5-8
D gene: -

CDR3 DNA: TGTGCCAGCAGTGAATTTCTCGGCAGTTCCCCGCGGGAGACCCAGTACTTC
CDR3 protein: CASSEFLGSSPRETQYF
J gene: TRBJ2-5
clone size: -
V gene: TRBV25-1
D gene: -

CDR3 DNA: TGTGCCAGCAGCTTGGTTCGGGGATCCTACAATGAGCAGTTCTTC
CDR3 protein: CASSLVRGSYNEQFF
J gene: TRBJ2-1
clone size: -
V gene: TRBV5-6
D gene: -

CDR3 DNA: TGTGCCAGCAGCGTGTGGGCAGGGGAGAGGGACGAGCAGTACTTC
CDR3 protein: CASSVWAGERDEQYF
J gene: TRBJ2-7
clone size: -
V gene: TRBV9
D gene: -

CDR3 DNA: TGTGCCAGCAGCCAAGACAGGGTGTCCACTGAAGCTTTCTTT
CDR3 protein: CASSQDRVSTEAFF
J gene: TRBJ1-1
clone size: -
V gene: TRBV5-5
D gene: TRBD1

CDR3 DNA: TGCGCCAGCAGTGTGCAGATACATGAAAAACTGTTTTTT
CDR3 protein: CASSVQIHEKLFF
J gene: TRBJ1-4
clone size: -
V gene: TRBV4-3
D gene: -

CDR3 DNA: TGTGCCAGCAGCCTCGGACGGGGAGAGCAGTACTTC
CDR3 protein: CASSLGRGEQYF
J gene: TRBJ2-7
clone size: -
V gene: TRBV5-4
D gene: -

CDR3 DNA: TGTGCCAGCATCCCGGGACTAGTCACCGGGGAGCTGTTTTTT
CDR3 protein: CASIPGLVTGELFF
J gene: TRBJ2-2
clone size: once
V gene: TRBV28
D gene: TRBD2

CDR3 DNA: TGTGCCAGCAGTTTAGGGCCCGGCTACGCGCAGTACTTC
CDR3 protein: CASSLGPGYAQYF
J gene: TRBJ2-7
clone size: -
V gene: TRBV27
D gene: -

CDR3 DNA: TGTGCCAGCAGTGTATCTTACAGGGTTGGCGATGAGCAGTTCTTC
CDR3 protein: CASSVSYRVGDEQFF
J gene: TRBJ2-1
clone size: -
V gene: TRBV28
D gene: -

CDR3 DNA: TGCGCCAGCAGCCTGGGACAGGGTTACAATGAGCAGTTCTTC
CDR3 protein: CASSLGQGYNEQFF
J gene: TRBJ2-1
clone size: -
V gene: TRBV5-1
D gene: TRBD1

CDR3 DNA: TGCGCCAGCAGCCCTCGGGATAACTACGAGCAGTACTTC
CDR3 protein: CASSPRDNYEQYF
J gene: TRBJ2-7
clone size: -
V gene: TRBV5-1
D gene: -

CDR3 DNA: TGTGCCAGCAGCCTGAACAAAGGGGTGGGTAATGAAAAACTGTTTTTT
CDR3 protein: CASSLNKGVGNEKLFF
J gene: TRBJ1-4
clone size: -
V gene: TRBV3-1/TRBV3-2
D gene: -

CDR3 DNA: TGTGCCAGCAGTTACGGGCAACCGACCTCTGGAAACACCATATATTTT
CDR3 protein: CASSYGQPTSGNTIYF
J gene: TRBJ1-3
clone size: -
V gene: TRBV6-5
D gene: -

CDR3 DNA: TGCGCCAGCAGCCAAGATAGGAGGAGAGGGGACTACACTGAAGCTTTCTTT
CDR3 protein: CASSQDRRRGDYTEAFF
J gene: TRBJ1-1
clone size: -
V gene: TRBV4-3
D gene: -

CDR3 DNA: TGTGCCAGCAGTATACAGGGGGCGCTTACGAATTCACCCCTCCACTTT
CDR3 protein: CASSIQGALTNSPLHF
J gene: TRBJ1-6
clone size: few
V gene: TRBV9
D gene: TRBD1

CDR3 DNA: TGTGCCAGCAGCTCCCCGTCCTCCGGGACAGGAGGTGAAAAACTGTTTTTT
CDR3 protein: CASSSPSSGTGGEKLFF
J gene: TRBJ1-4
clone size: -
V gene: TRBV7-9
D gene: TRBD1

CDR3 DNA: TGTGCCAGCAGTGAGTGGCAGGGAAACGAGCAGTACTTC
CDR3 protein: CASSEWQGNEQYF
J gene: TRBJ2-7
clone size: few
V gene: TRBV2
D gene: -

CDR3 DNA: TGTGCCAGCAGTCCCACTGCGCGCTACGAGCAGTACTTC
CDR3 protein: CASSPTARYEQYF
J gene: TRBJ2-7
clone size: -
V gene: TRBV27
D gene: -

CDR3 DNA: TGTGCCAGCAGCTTAATGGGCCAGATCAACTATGGCTACACCTTC
CDR3 protein: CASSLMGQINYGYTF
J gene: TRBJ1-2
clone size: -
V gene: TRBV7-2
D gene: -

CDR3 DNA: TGTGCCAGCAGCTTTGTAGACACAGATACGCAGTATTTT
CDR3 protein: CASSFVDTDTQYF
J gene: TRBJ2-3
clone size: -
V gene: TRBV11-3
D gene: -

CDR3 DNA: TGCAGTGTCAGGGCCATGGGGACCCAGTACTTC
CDR3 protein: CSVRAMGTQYF
J gene: TRBJ2-5
clone size: -
V gene: TRBV20-1
D gene: -

CDR3 DNA: TGTGCCAGCAGCTTAGCGTTTGCGGGGGGGCAGCCAGATACGCAGTATTTT
CDR3 protein: CASSLAFAGGQPDTQYF
J gene: TRBJ2-3
clone size: -
V gene: TRBV7-2
D gene: TRBD2

CDR3 DNA: TGTGCCAGCAGGTCGGACACGAAAAACATTCAGTACTTC
CDR3 protein: CASRSDTKNIQYF
J gene: TRBJ2-4
clone size: -
V gene: TRBV12-3/TRBV12-4
D gene: -

CDR3 DNA: TGTGCCAGCATTAAAGGGACAGGAAACACCATATATTTT
CDR3 protein: CASIKGTGNTIYF
J gene: TRBJ1-3
clone size: -
V gene: TRBV6-6
D gene: -

CDR3 DNA: TGTGCCAGCAGTTCCGGGTTGGGGACAGCCACGAGGGAGACCCAGTACTTC
CDR3 protein: CASSSGLGTATRETQYF
J gene: TRBJ2-5
clone size: -
V gene: TRBV2
D gene: TRBD1

CDR3 DNA: TGCAGCGTCACACAGGGGTCCCAAGAGACCCAGTACTTC
CDR3 protein: CSVTQGSQETQYF
J gene: TRBJ2-5
clone size: -
V gene: TRBV29-1
D gene: TRBD1

CDR3 DNA: TGTGCCAGCAGCTTATCGGGACACACGAACACCGGGGAGCTGTTTTTT
CDR3 protein: CASSLSGHTNTGELFF
J gene: TRBJ2-2
clone size: -
V gene: TRBV7-3
D gene: -